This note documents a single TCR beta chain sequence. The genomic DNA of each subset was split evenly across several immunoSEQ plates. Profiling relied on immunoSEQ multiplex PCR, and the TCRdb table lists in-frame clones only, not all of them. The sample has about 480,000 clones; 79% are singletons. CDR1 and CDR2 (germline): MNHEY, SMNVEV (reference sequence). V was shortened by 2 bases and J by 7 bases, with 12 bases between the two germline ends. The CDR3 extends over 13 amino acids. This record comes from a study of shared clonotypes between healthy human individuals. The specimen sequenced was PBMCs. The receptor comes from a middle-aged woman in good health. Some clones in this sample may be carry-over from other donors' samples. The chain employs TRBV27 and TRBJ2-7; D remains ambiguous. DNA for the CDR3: TGTGCCAGCAGTTTAAGACCCTTAGGGGAGCAGTACTTC. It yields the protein CASSLRPLGEQYF.